Below, 16 T cell receptor beta chains from the same sample are listed, as sequenced in a study of T cell responses to AZD1222 COVID-19 vaccine. Sequencing used immunoSEQ multiplex PCR; TCRdb keeps in-frame clones, though not all of them. Among about 45,000 clones listed, approximately 80% were seen once. The sample consisted of peripheral blood, taken 28 days after the second AZD1222 dose. All receptors derive from an adult who received the AZD1222 COVID-19 vaccine.

V is TRBV3-1 (or the pseudogene TRBV3-2) and J is TRBJ1-5; D may be TRBD1 (6 bases). This CDR3 comprises 15 residues. Trimming left V 1 base short and J 2 bases short, with 9 bases between. Germline CDR1 is LGHDT and CDR2 is YNNKEL (reference sequence). CDR3 nucleotides: TGTGCCAGCAGCCAAGGAAGGGGGGGCAATCAGCCCCAGCATTTT. The encoded protein is CASSQGRGGNQPQHF.

J is TRBJ1-1 and V is TRBV7-9; perhaps TRBD1 as D (6 bases). Between the trimmed V and J ends, which lost 5 bases and 4 bases, there was a span of 11 bases. CDR3 length: 13 residues. Germline V gene data show CDR1 as SEHNR and CDR2 as FQNEAQ (reference sequence). The CDR3 region has the DNA TGTGCCAGCAGCATACAGGGTTCCACTGAAGCTTTCTTT. Amino acids: CASSIQGSTEAFF.

The rearrangement joins TRBV6-6 to TRBJ1-2; TRBD1 aligns across 7 bases. The germline gives CDR1 MNHNY, CDR2 SVGAGI (reference sequence). After removal of 2 bases from V and 3 bases from J, the junction contained 3 bases not matched to a gene. The CDR3 totals 14 residues. The CDR3 nucleotides are TGTGCCAGCAGTTACGACAGGGTGGACTATGGCTACACCTTC. It encodes CASSYDRVDYGYTF.

Comment on this clone: Compared with germline, one end of the junction differs, possibly owing to a read error. The chain joins TRBV9 to TRBJ2-4; tentatively, D is TRBD1 (6 bases). This CDR3 is 16 amino acids long. Germline V gene sequence: CDR1 SGDLS, CDR2 YYNGEE. CDR3 DNA: TGTGCCAGCAGCGTCAAACTGACAGGAGCCGAAAACATTCAGTACTTC. Protein product: CASSVKLTGAENIQYF.

The chain uses TRBV5-1 and TRBJ2-1; D remains ambiguous. Germline assignment: CDR1 SGHRS and CDR2 YFSETQ. Deletions cut 0 bases from V and 1 base from J, with 11 bases between. The CDR3 is 16 amino acids. Here the CDR3 DNA reads TGCGCCAGCAGCTTGGGGGCGGAGTCTTCCTACAATGAGCAGTTCTTC. As protein: CASSLGAESSYNEQFF.

This chain joins TRBV7-3 and TRBJ2-5, with 11 positions matching TRBD2. Germline V gives CDR1 SGHTA, CDR2 FQGTGA. V shed 5 bases and J 0 bases; nucleotides not matched to a gene: 5. The length of the CDR3 is 16 residues. The CDR3 loop is CASSPTSGDYQETQYF. The CDR3 DNA reads as TGTGCCAGCAGCCCGACTAGCGGGGACTACCAAGAGACCCAGTACTTC.

In this sample, this clone turned up a few times. The chain carries TRBV29-1 and TRBJ2-1; D call uncertain. The CDR3 length is 11 residues. CDR1 SQVTM and CDR2 ANQGSEA come from the germline V gene. Trimming left V 7 bases short and J 6 bases short, with 10 bases between. CDR3 in amino acids: CSARRGNEQFF. The CDR3 DNA is TGCAGCGCCCGGAGAGGCAATGAGCAGTTCTTC.

The chain is built from TRBV28 and TRBJ1-3; D gene ambiguous. Trimming pared 2 bases from V and 0 bases from J, leaving 5 bases between. Germline V lookup: CDR1 MDHEN, CDR2 SYDVKM. The CDR3 spans 14 residues. This CDR3 reads CASSLVTSGNTIYF. In DNA, the CDR3 is TGTGCCAGCAGTTTAGTAACCTCTGGAAACACCATATATTTT.

There are a few counts of this clone. The rearrangement uses TRBV27 and TRBJ1-5; D not certain. Between the trimmed V and J ends, which lost 6 bases and 2 bases, there was a span of 17 bases. The CDR3 is 16 amino acids. CDR1 is MNHEY and CDR2 is SMNVEV in the germline V gene (reference sequence). As DNA, the CDR3 is TGTGCCAGCAGGAGCGCCCATATCATTGGCAATCAGCCCCAGCATTTT. Amino acid sequence: CASRSAHIIGNQPQHF.

This clone was counted a few times. CDR3 protein: CASSPGTGEYYGYTF. The CDR3 nucleotides are TGTGCCAGCAGCCCGGGGACAGGAGAATACTATGGCTACACCTTC. This chain joins TRBV9 and TRBJ1-2; 8 bases line up with TRBD1. This CDR3 has 15 residues. Unmatched junction bases numbered 8, after V lost 4 bases and J lost 3 bases. CDR1 and CDR2 from the germline V gene are SGDLS and YYNGEE. The full variable domain, its missing parts supplied by reference TRBV9 and TRBJ1-2, is DSGVTQTPKHLITATGQRVTLRCSPRSGDLSVYWYQQSLDQGLQFLIQYYNGEERAKGNILERFSAQQFPDLHSELNLSSLELGDSALYFCASSPGTGEYYGYTFGSGTRLTVV.

The chain combines TRBV6-5 with TRBJ1-6; possibly TRBD1 for D (6 bases). CDR3 length: 15 residues. The V and J ends lost 4 bases and 9 bases respectively, with 16 bases between them. Germline CDR1 and CDR2: MNHEY and SVGAGI. CDR3 DNA: TGTGCCAGCAGTTCCCCCGGACAGAAACTTTCACCCCTCCACTTT. This sequence encodes CASSSPGQKLSPLHF.

The V gene is TRBV19, the J gene TRBJ1-1; tentative D call: TRBD1 (5 bases). Germline V CDR1 and CDR2: LNHDA, SQIVND (reference sequence). V was shortened by 2 bases and J by 4 bases, with 8 bases between the two germline ends. The CDR3 is 13 residues long. For the CDR3, the DNA is TGTGCCAGTAGTATAAGCAGGGCCACTGAAGCTTTCTTT. It yields the protein CASSISRATEAFF.

In DNA form, the CDR3 reads TGTGCCTGGAGTGCAGGACTGCTAGCCAAAAACATTCAGTACTTC. Protein product: CAWSAGLLAKNIQYF. This sequence joins TRBV30 and TRBJ2-4, with D perhaps matching TRBD2 (5 bases). The CDR3 is made up of 15 amino acids. Trimming shortened V by 1 base and J by 0 bases, and 10 bases separated the two germline ends. From germline, CDR1 is GTSNPN and CDR2 SVGIG (reference sequence).

The V gene is TRBV3-1 (or the pseudogene TRBV3-2), the J gene TRBJ1-4, with D maybe TRBD1 (5 bases). This CDR3 has 15 amino acids. Germline CDR1 LGHDT, CDR2 YNNKEL (reference sequence). V was shortened by 0 bases and J by 6 bases, with 11 bases between the two germline ends. The CDR3 protein is CASSQDFAGDEKLFF. CDR3 in DNA: TGTGCCAGCAGCCAAGATTTTGCGGGGGATGAAAAACTGTTTTTT.

The chain uses TRBV7-3 and TRBJ2-7; the match to TRBD2 covers 8 bases. This CDR3 comprises 13 residues. CDR1 SGHTA and CDR2 FQGTGA come from the germline V gene. The V segment lost 2 bases and the J segment 6 bases; nucleotides outside the gene matches: 3. Written as DNA, the CDR3 is TGTGCCAGCAGCTTACTCGGGGGGGCCGAGCAGTACTTC. It is translated as CASSLLGGAEQYF.

J is TRBJ1-5 and V is TRBV6-5; a weak D match, TRBD1 (5 bases). This CDR3 comprises 16 residues. Germline CDR1 MNHEY, CDR2 SVGAGI. The V end was cut by 0 bases, the J end by 7 bases, with 16 bases between. This CDR3 reads CASSYSGSREGQPQHF. The CDR3 nucleotides are TGTGCCAGCAGTTACTCCGGTAGCAGGGAGGGGCAGCCCCAGCATTTT.